Sequencing of this T cell receptor (beta chain) was carried out in a study of T cell responses to AZD1222 COVID-19 vaccine. The data were produced by immunoSEQ multiplex PCR, yet TCRdb's version contains in-frame clones alone and is incomplete. The table includes around 90,000 clones, 88% detected once. Germline V gene data show CDR1 as SGDLS and CDR2 as YYNGEE. The CDR3 sequence is 17 residues long. The V end was cut by 3 bases, the J end by 0 bases, with 16 bases between. Specimen: peripheral blood, collected on day 0 of AZD1222 vaccination. This chain joins TRBV9 and TRBJ1-3; TRBD1 is a possible D gene (5 bases). The clonotype originates from an adult in good health. CDR3 in amino acids: CASSGGVSGNSGNTIYF. Written as DNA, the CDR3 is TGTGCCAGCAGCGGGGGGGTTTCCGGGAACTCTGGAAACACCATATATTTT.